This T cell receptor beta chain stems from a study of blood T cell repertoires in COVID-19. Original handling: For nucleated cells, counts were estimated from reference gene primer amplification. Profiled with immunoSEQ multiplex PCR; TCRdb holds only in-frame clones, not every one. The DNA gave D and trimming, while V, J and clone size come from that table. The sample includes 250,000 or so clones, nearly 90% seen only once; the top ten take around 2.3%. V shed 2 bases, J shed 6 bases, and the junction held 1 base outside the gene matches. From germline, CDR1 is MNHNS and CDR2 SASEGT. This CDR3 is built from 13 residues.

V gene TRBV6-1 combines with J gene TRBJ1-5; 7 nucleotides agree with TRBD1. The sequenced material came from peripheral blood. The sequence was collected from a woman in her fifties or sixties with COVID-19, enrolled during active disease. The DNA of the CDR3 is TGTGCCAGCAGTGAAACAGGGGTTCAGCCCCAGCATTTT. It translates to CASSETGVQPQHF.